This entry describes one TCR beta chain. Its matching antigen is unknown. The assay was immunoSEQ multiplex PCR, and TCRdb's table has in-frame clones only and misses some. The repertoire consists of more than 85,000 clones, with about nine tenths occurring once and the leading ten covering approximately 5.2%. In germline, CDR1 is SGHTA, CDR2 FQGNSA. The V gene end was trimmed by 5 bases and the J gene end by 2 bases; junction bases not matched to a gene: 16. CDR3 size: 18 residues. The entry originates in a study of T cell responses to AZD1222 COVID-19 vaccine. Findings and caveats of the study: Only after the peak T cell response were repertoires sampled. Females made up more of the donors, who were largely white British, and clonal diversity may have come out too low. The reported proportion of spike-specific TCRs targeting unmutated variant regions was nearly half.

This TCR derives from an adult in good health. The J gene is TRBJ2-7, the V gene TRBV7-2; 9 bases align to TRBD2. The material was peripheral blood, obtained on day 0 of AZD1222 vaccination. The CDR3 DNA is TGTGCCAGCAGCCCCTACTCCTTGGTAGCGGGGGATCCCTACGAGCAGTACTTC. Amino acids: CASSPYSLVAGDPYEQYF. The complete variable domain, with remaining parts taken from reference TRBV7-2 and TRBJ2-7, reads GAGVSQSPSNKVTEKGKDVELRCDPISGHTALYWYRQSLGQGLEFLIYFQGNSAPDKSGLPSDRFSAERTGGSVSTLTIQRTQQEDSAVYLCASSPYSLVAGDPYEQYFGPGTRLTVT.